This T cell receptor (beta chain) is drawn from a study of blood T cells in healthy people across ages. A J-beta primer mix and a sample-barcoded 5' primer were used in a second PCR of roughly 6 to 12 cycles. Each cDNA molecule, via a template-switch adaptor with 12 random nucleotides, was tagged. From the 5' RACE reads, TCRdb called clonotypes with MiXCR, one entry per CDR3 protein. Counted here are 800,000 or so distinct CDR3 sequences, around 25% occurring once; the ten biggest clones make up approximately 4%. This CDR3 has 15 residues. V was trimmed by 6 bases and J by 0 bases, leaving 15 bases between them. CDR1 and CDR2 from the germline V gene are MDHEN and SYDVKM. Each of the donors had roughly 9.7 milliliters of peripheral blood drawn into EDTA-treated Vacutainer tubes. These records were also assigned to another study, of T cells of mothers and their children. Per that study: The second PCR's M1S primer added sample barcodes and 2-4 random nucleotides. Over 9.5 million reads per mother and roughly 3 million per child were obtained.

What was sequenced was blood. This TCR came from a boy under 18 in good health. This chain links TRBV28 with TRBJ2-7, with D maybe TRBD1 (5 bases). The CDR3 DNA is TGTGCCAGCAGCCCCCACCAGGGTCACTCCTACGAGCAGTACTTC. It encodes CASSPHQGHSYEQYF.